This TCR beta chain was retrieved from a study of cytomegalovirus exposure and HLA in healthy donors. Amplification used 60 Vbeta primers and 13 Jbeta primers. Produced via immunoSEQ multiplex PCR; TCRdb's table is partial and in-frame only. The data contain 100,000 or so clones, roughly four fifths of them singletons. The germline V and J ends were trimmed by 5 bases and 2 bases, with 14 bases remaining between them. This CDR3 is built from 15 residues. The germline gives CDR1 SEHNR, CDR2 FQNEAQ (reference sequence). Sequencing used PBMCs. The chain has TRBV7-9 and TRBJ2-3; D call uncertain. The TCR was taken from a man between 50 and 59 years old in good health and CMV-seronegative. CDR3 coding DNA: TGTGCCAGCAGCCAAGAGAACCATCACACAGATACGCAGTATTTT. Residues: CASSQENHHTDTQYF.